In this sample, the clone carrying this T cell receptor (beta chain) turned up many times. Its target is unknown. In germline, CDR1 is KGHSH, CDR2 LQKENI. This CDR3 region has 14 residues. Trimming pared 4 bases from V and 4 bases from J, leaving 12 bases between. The sample belongs to a study of identical twins. General study findings and limits: These conclusions were based on statistical analysis (cross-sectional, not following the same donors).

TCRdb re-called the 5' RACE reads with MiXCR, one entry per CDR3 protein. The table lists approximately 140,000 distinct CDR3 sequences, roughly 3.5% of them singletons. Source material: memory T cells sorted from blood. The source is a man between 18 and 29 years old in good health. The genes are TRBV18 and TRBJ2-3; D remains ambiguous. CDR3 sequence: CASSLPRPADTQYF. Written as DNA, the CDR3 is TGTGCCAGCTCACTCCCCCGACCCGCAGATACGCAGTATTTT.